The present T cell receptor (beta chain) was sequenced within a study of blood T cells in healthy people across ages. Researchers isolated at least 6 million PBMCs per sample. General study findings and limits: Greater diversity and more naive CD4+ cells were seen in long-lived donors than in aged donors. The diversity estimates, figures obtained from one million T cells, were considered underestimates.

In the case of this clonotype: Its target is not known.

V was cut by 3 bases and J by 0 bases, with 8 bases left in between. The CDR3 runs to 14 residues. Through a sample-barcoded 5' primer and a J-beta primer mix, a second PCR was run for roughly 6 to 11 cycles. TCRdb used MiXCR to reprocess the 5' RACE reads, holding one entry per CDR3 protein. The sample has 650,000 to 900,000 distinct CDR3 sequences; approximately 59% are singletons. The gene calls are TRBV12-3 or TRBV12-4 and TRBJ1-1, with D unresolved. The clonotype comes from a man aged 25-40 years in good health. Material for sequencing was blood. Here the CDR3 DNA reads TGTGCCAGCAGTTTTAGGCAGCTGAACACTGAAGCTTTCTTT. Residues: CASSFRQLNTEAFF.